Listed below are T cell receptor beta chains from one sample, sequenced in a study of blood T cell repertoires in COVID-19. Clones were read by immunoSEQ multiplex PCR, and TCRdb kept only the in-frame ones, dropping some. Here the sample spans 150,000 to 200,000 clones, around 82% being singletons. Material for sequencing was PBMCs or T cells enriched from blood (not recorded which). The receptors here all came from a woman in her forties or fifties with acute COVID-19. Each CDR3 is given with its conserved first and last residue. A D gene is named only where the DNA matches it firmly. Not all rows give a size; the values are once, few, many and, for expanded clones, a class.

DNA: TGTGCCAGCTCTAAAACTAACACCGGGGAGCTGTTTTTT
CDR3: CASSKTNTGELFF
size: -
V: TRBV18
D: -
J: TRBJ2-2
length: 13

DNA: TGCGCCAGCAGCCCCCAAGCGGGGGAGGAGTTCTTC
CDR3: CASSPQAGEEFF
size: -
V: TRBV5-1
D: TRBD2
J: TRBJ2-1
length: 12

DNA: TGTGCCAGCAGTGGAGGACAGGGCGAAGGCTACACCTTC
CDR3: CASSGGQGEGYTF
size: few
V: TRBV27
D: TRBD1
J: TRBJ1-2
length: 13

DNA: TGTGCCAGCAGCGACAGAAGTGGTGGCTACACCTTC
CDR3: CASSDRSGGYTF
size: -
V: TRBV27
D: -
J: TRBJ1-2
length: 12

DNA: TGTGCCAGCGGCCAGGGGAACTATGGCTACACCTTC
CDR3: CASGQGNYGYTF
size: once
V: TRBV28
D: -
J: TRBJ1-2
length: 12

DNA: TGTGCCAGTAGTATGGCGGATTTCTCTGGGGCCAACGTCCTGACTTTC
CDR3: CASSMADFSGANVLTF
size: -
V: TRBV19
D: -
J: TRBJ2-6
length: 16

DNA: TGTGCCAGCAGCTTGGCCGTTGGCAGGAGGGAGACCCAGTACTTC
CDR3: CASSLAVGRRETQYF
size: -
V: TRBV5-4
D: -
J: TRBJ2-5
length: 15

DNA: TGCGCCAGCAGCCAAGGACGGGGGGGCCGGAAAAACATTCAGTACTTC
CDR3: CASSQGRGGRKNIQYF
size: once
V: TRBV4-1
D: TRBD2
J: TRBJ2-4
length: 16

DNA: TGTGCCAGCAGCCAAGGTCGGGCAGGGTATCAGCCCCAGCATTTT
CDR3: CASSQGRAGYQPQHF
size: once
V: TRBV3-1/TRBV3-2
D: -
J: TRBJ1-5
length: 15

DNA: TGTGCCAGTAGTATAGGGGACAGGGGTAGCAATCAGCCCCAGCATTTT
CDR3: CASSIGDRGSNQPQHF
size: few
V: TRBV19
D: TRBD1
J: TRBJ1-5
length: 16

DNA: TGTGCCAGCAGCGCCGGACAGGGTCCCTATGGCTACACCTTC
CDR3: CASSAGQGPYGYTF
size: -
V: TRBV9
D: TRBD1
J: TRBJ1-2
length: 14

DNA: TGTGCCACCAGTCGTGTCCCAGCGGGGGGCCGGGCAGATACGCAGTATTTT
CDR3: CATSRVPAGGRADTQYF
size: -
V: TRBV24-1
D: TRBD2
J: TRBJ2-3
length: 17

DNA: TGTGCCAGCAGCTTAATCAGGGGGCGTTTCACTGAAGCTTTCTTT
CDR3: CASSLIRGRFTEAFF
size: -
V: TRBV7-2
D: TRBD1
J: TRBJ1-1
length: 15

DNA: TGTGCCAGTCGTACAGGGTCGGGTTCACCCCTCCACTTT
CDR3: CASRTGSGSPLHF
size: -
V: TRBV19
D: -
J: TRBJ1-6
length: 13

DNA: TGCGCCAGCAGTCCCGACTCCACAGATACGCAGTATTTT
CDR3: CASSPDSTDTQYF
size: -
V: TRBV5-1
D: -
J: TRBJ2-3
length: 13

DNA: TGTGCCAGCCAAACGACAGGGGCAGATCAGCCCCAGCATTTT
CDR3: CASQTTGADQPQHF
size: many
V: TRBV6-5
D: TRBD1
J: TRBJ1-5
length: 14

DNA: TGTGCCAGCAGTCGCTACAATGAGCAGTTCTTC
CDR3: CASSRYNEQFF
size: -
V: TRBV3-1/TRBV3-2
D: -
J: TRBJ2-1
length: 11

DNA: TGTGCCAGCAGCTTATCGGGACTAGAAGAGACCCAGTACTTC
CDR3: CASSLSGLEETQYF
size: -
V: TRBV7-8
D: TRBD2
J: TRBJ2-5
length: 14

DNA: TGTGCCAGTTCCGGGACAGGGGGCACAAGGATGCAGTATTTT
CDR3: CASSGTGGTRMQYF
size: -
V: TRBV19
D: TRBD1
J: TRBJ2-3
length: 14

DNA: TGTGCCAGCAGTTTCGGGGGACAGGGAACCAATCAGCCCCAGCATTTT
CDR3: CASSFGGQGTNQPQHF
size: -
V: TRBV27
D: TRBD1
J: TRBJ1-5
length: 16

DNA: TGTGCCATCAGTGAGTCGTCGGGGATGACCCGGATCGGGTACAATGAGCAGTTCTTC
CDR3: CAISESSGMTRIGYNEQFF
size: few
V: TRBV10-3
D: -
J: TRBJ2-1
length: 19

DNA: TGTGCCAGCAGTTTCTGGGACTCGCTCACAGATACGCAGTATTTT
CDR3: CASSFWDSLTDTQYF
size: -
V: TRBV28
D: -
J: TRBJ2-3
length: 15

DNA: TGTGCCGCTTTAGCGGGGGGGGGTACGCAGTATTTT
CDR3: CAALAGGGTQYF
size: few
V: TRBV27
D: TRBD2
J: TRBJ2-3
length: 12

DNA: TGTGCCAGCAGTCTCACCGGGACAGGGGATTTAGGGGTGGAACTGTTTTTT
CDR3: CASSLTGTGDLGVELFF
size: -
V: TRBV27
D: TRBD1
J: TRBJ1-4
length: 17

DNA: TGTGCCACCAGCCCAGGGGGATCCCTCTACAATGAGCAGTTCTTC
CDR3: CATSPGGSLYNEQFF
size: -
V: TRBV24-1
D: TRBD1
J: TRBJ2-1
length: 15

DNA: TGTGCCAGCAGCGGAACAGGGGGAGGCTACACCTTC
CDR3: CASSGTGGGYTF
size: -
V: TRBV7-3
D: TRBD1
J: TRBJ1-2
length: 12

DNA: TGTGCCAGCACCTCCTTGGGTTCGGCGGAGCCTGAAGCTTTCTTT
CDR3: CASTSLGSAEPEAFF
size: -
V: TRBV27
D: -
J: TRBJ1-1
length: 15

DNA: TGCGCCAGCAGCCGGGGACTAGGGACGGCGAACACTGAAGCTTTCTTT
CDR3: CASSRGLGTANTEAFF
size: -
V: TRBV4-1
D: -
J: TRBJ1-1
length: 16

DNA: TGTGCCAGCAGTCGGGTAGTGGCCAACAATGAGCAGTTCTTC
CDR3: CASSRVVANNEQFF
size: -
V: TRBV2
D: -
J: TRBJ2-1
length: 14

DNA: TGTGCCAGTAGTATCGAGGACAGCTCCTACAATGAGCAGTTCTTC
CDR3: CASSIEDSSYNEQFF
size: -
V: TRBV19
D: -
J: TRBJ2-1
length: 15

DNA: TGTGCCAGCAGCCCTGGGACAGGGGCAGAGACCCAGTACTTC
CDR3: CASSPGTGAETQYF
size: -
V: TRBV7-3
D: TRBD1
J: TRBJ2-5
length: 14

DNA: TGTGCCAGCAGCTCAACAGGTGATTTGAACACTGAAGCTTTCTTT
CDR3: CASSSTGDLNTEAFF
size: -
V: TRBV5-6
D: -
J: TRBJ1-1
length: 15